One sample yielded the 21 T cell receptor beta chains listed below, sequenced in a study of OX40 agonist ivuxolimab in advanced cancers. The repertoire was sequenced with immunoSEQ multiplex PCR; TCRdb's copy has only in-frame clones and lacks some. The sample includes roughly 41,000 clones, roughly nine tenths of them seen just once. The specimen was CD4+ or CD8+ T cells sorted from blood, collected in a trial of the OX40 agonist ivuxolimab. The receptor source for this set is an adult with an advanced solid tumor such as melanoma, head and neck, liver or kidney cancer.

The genes are TRBV10-1 and TRBJ1-1, with 7 bases lining up with TRBD1. The CDR3 length is 14 residues. In germline, CDR1 is WNHNN, CDR2 SYGVQD (reference sequence). After removal of 4 bases from V and 2 bases from J, the junction contained 4 bases not matched to a gene. The CDR3 loop reads CASSGGGINTEAFF. CDR3 coding DNA: TGCGCCAGCAGTGGAGGGGGCATAAACACTGAAGCTTTCTTT.

This sequence joins TRBV7-9 and TRBJ1-1; maybe TRBD1 (5 bases). Germline V lookup: CDR1 SEHNR, CDR2 FQNEAQ (reference sequence). The V gene lost 2 bases and the J gene lost 5 bases, with 15 bases spanning the gap. This CDR3 region has 15 residues. CDR3 in DNA: TGTGCCAGCAGCTTAAGTTGGGGGGTCCGGACTGAAGCTTTCTTT. Protein product: CASSLSWGVRTEAFF.

A remark on this clone: One end of the junction does not line up with germline, which may come from a read error. The gene calls are TRBV27 and TRBJ1-2, with 9 positions matching TRBD1. The CDR3 is 12 amino acids. Germline V gives CDR1 MNHEY, CDR2 SMNVEV (reference sequence). CDR3: CASSTDRGLVAF. CDR3 DNA: TGTGCCAGCAGCACAGACAGGGGGTTAGTCGCCTTC.

This chain uses TRBV15 with TRBJ2-6, with D hard to call. CDR1 is LNHNV, CDR2 YYDKDF, per germline (reference sequence). The length of the CDR3 is 16 residues. V lost 0 bases and J 0 bases, leaving 6 bases between the germline ends. The CDR3 sequence: CATSRDLGSGANVLTF. The CDR3 coding sequence is TGTGCCACCAGCAGAGATTTGGGCTCTGGGGCCAACGTCCTGACTTTC.

The chain joins TRBV7-9 to TRBJ1-4; possible D gene TRBD1, 5 bases. V was clipped by 3 bases and J by 6 bases, with 17 bases between them. This CDR3 is built from 16 residues. Per the germline V gene, CDR1 is SEHNR and CDR2 is FQNEAQ (reference sequence). CDR3 residues: CASSFRPGHRDEKLFF. In DNA, the CDR3 is TGTGCCAGCAGCTTCCGACCTGGACATCGGGATGAAAAACTGTTTTTT.

The chain has TRBV27 and TRBJ2-7; D may be TRBD1 (6 bases). The CDR3 loop spans 16 amino acids. Germline CDR1 MNHEY, CDR2 SMNVEV (reference sequence). Deletions cut 4 bases from V and 2 bases from J, with 18 bases between. CDR3 amino acids: CASSSLTGQGPYEQYV. In nucleotides, the CDR3 is TGTGCCAGCAGTTCCTTGACAGGTCAGGGGCCCTACGAGCAGTACGTC.

CDR3 residues: CATSREQVVGVPGYEQYF. In DNA, the CDR3 is TGTGCCACCAGCAGAGAGCAAGTGGTCGGTGTCCCGGGGTACGAGCAGTACTTC. The chain couples TRBV15 to TRBJ2-5; a weak D match, TRBD2 (5 bases). The J call may be in error: the DNA end matches TRBJ2-7 better. This CDR3 is 18 amino acids long. The germline CDR1 and CDR2 sequences are LNHNV and YYDKDF (reference sequence).

The rearrangement uses TRBV2 and TRBJ2-2, with TRBD2 matching 8 bases. The CDR3 is 20 residues long. Looked up from germline, CDR1 is SNHLY and CDR2 is FYNNEI. Trimming took 2 bases from V and 3 from J; bases not matched to a gene: 17. CDR3: CASSERDRDVSGEDTGELFF. The CDR3, as DNA: TGTGCCAGCAGTGAACGTGACAGAGACGTTAGCGGGGAGGACACCGGGGAGCTGTTTTTT.

The V gene is TRBV6-4, the J gene TRBJ2-1, with D perhaps given as TRBD1 or TRBD2 (6 bases each). Trimming cost V 2 bases and J 0 bases, with 11 bases left between them. The germline gives CDR1 MRHNA, CDR2 SNTAGT. The CDR3 length is 16 residues. CDR3 nucleotide sequence: TGTGCCAGCAGTGACACAGGGAGGAGCTCCTACAATGAGCAGTTCTTC. Translating gives CASSDTGRSSYNEQFF.

The V gene is TRBV4-2, the J gene TRBJ2-2; 15 bases are shared with TRBD2. CDR1 and CDR2 from the germline V gene are LGHNA and YNFKEQ. V was pared by 0 bases and J by 7 bases, with 12 bases of the junction left unmatched. The CDR3 covers 20 residues. This CDR3 reads CASSQDTPPLGLAGGGELFF. In DNA, the CDR3 is TGTGCCAGCAGCCAAGATACCCCCCCGTTGGGACTAGCGGGAGGCGGGGAGCTGTTTTTT.

In its sample, this clone was seen a few times. The genes are TRBV28 and TRBJ2-7, with D possibly being TRBD1 or TRBD2 (5 bases each). Germline lookup yields CDR1 MDHEN and CDR2 SYDVKM. V was shortened by 7 bases and J by 6 bases, with 19 bases between the two germline ends. This CDR3 comprises 14 residues. CDR3 in amino acids: CASNGRGWTSEQYV. The CDR3 DNA reads TGTGCCAGCAATGGAAGGGGCTGGACTTCCGAGCAGTACGTC.

V usage is TRBV19 and J usage is TRBJ2-2; no firm D call. The CDR3 runs 15 residues. V shed 4 bases and J shed 5 bases, with 14 bases lying between them. Germline V lookup: CDR1 LNHDA, CDR2 SQIVND (reference sequence). The DNA of the CDR3 is TGTGCCAGTAGTACGTTCGGCCCCGGGACCGGGGAGCTGTTTTTT. Protein: CASSTFGPGTGELFF.

The chain joins TRBV6-5 to TRBJ2-7, with D tentatively TRBD1 (5 bases). The CDR3 spans 14 residues. Germline V gives CDR1 MNHEY, CDR2 SVGAGI. V lost 2 bases, J lost 4 bases, and 12 bases lay in between. CDR3 in DNA: TGTGCCAGCAGTTACGGGGCCAGAGAATACGAGCAGTACTTC. Its protein is CASSYGAREYEQYF.

The V and J genes are TRBV27 and TRBJ1-1; no firm D call. Per the germline V gene, CDR1 is MNHEY and CDR2 is SMNVEV (reference sequence). This CDR3 contains 14 residues. Trimming removed 8 bases from V and 1 base from J, with 14 bases in between. The chain's CDR3 is CASRKGGPNTEAFF. CDR3 in DNA: TGTGCCAGCCGTAAAGGAGGGCCGAACACTGAAGCTTTCTTT.

V gene TRBV4-1 combines with J gene TRBJ2-6; D might be TRBD1 (7 bases). The germline gives CDR1 MGHRA, CDR2 YSYEKL. V was cut by 1 base and J by 3 bases, with 10 bases left in between. The CDR3 is 16 amino acids. In DNA form, the CDR3 reads TGCGCCAGCAGCCAAGGACAGGGAGGTGGGGCCAACGTCCTGACTTTC. Encoded protein: CASSQGQGGGANVLTF.

The gene calls are TRBV6-6 and TRBJ1-5, with 8 bases aligning to TRBD1. Germline CDR1 and CDR2: MNHNY and SVGAGI (reference sequence). The CDR3 is 16 amino acids. Trimming cost V 5 bases and J 3 bases; bases outside gene matches: 9. In DNA form, the CDR3 reads TGTGCCAGCAGTCCAGAGACAGGGGAGGACAATCAGCCCCAGCATTTT. It yields the protein CASSPETGEDNQPQHF.

V gene TRBV7-9 combines with J gene TRBJ1-1; D may be TRBD1 (6 bases). V lost 5 bases, J lost 1 base, and 14 bases lay in between. Germline V CDR1 and CDR2: SEHNR, FQNEAQ (reference sequence). The CDR3 consists of 15 residues. The CDR3 is CASSARTEANTEAFF. The CDR3 nucleotides read TGTGCCAGCAGCGCCCGGACAGAAGCGAACACTGAAGCTTTCTTT.

The genes are TRBV7-8 and TRBJ1-2, with D unresolved. This CDR3 is built from 17 residues. Trimming took 1 base from V and 4 from J, leaving 19 bases between them. Germline lookup yields CDR1 SGHVS and CDR2 FQNEAQ. In DNA, the CDR3 is TGTGCCAGCAGCTTAGTAGTGAAGGGATCGGACCCCTATGGCTACACCTTC. It specifies CASSLVVKGSDPYGYTF.

There are a few counts of this clone. The J gene is TRBJ1-2, the V gene TRBV29-1; TRBD1 aligns across 7 bases. This CDR3 has 12 amino acids. Germline V CDR1 and CDR2: SQVTM, ANQGSEA. The trim removed 4 bases at V and 4 bases at J, leaving 3 bases unmatched. The CDR3 nucleotides read TGCAGCGTTGGGGGGGACAGCTATGGCTACACCTTC. Its translation: CSVGGDSYGYTF.

The chain employs TRBV7-9 and TRBJ1-4; TRBD1 is a possible D gene (6 bases). CDR3 length: 15 residues. Per germline, CDR1 SEHNR and CDR2 FQNEAQ (reference sequence). The V end lost 5 bases, the J end lost 1 base, and 11 bases lay between the germline ends. CDR3 region: CASSKQGETNEKLFF. The CDR3 DNA reads TGTGCCAGCAGCAAACAGGGAGAAACTAATGAAAAACTGTTTTTT.

The chain is built from TRBV13 and TRBJ2-7; 7 nucleotides align to TRBD1. The length of the CDR3 is 14 residues. Losses at the gene ends were 5 bases for V and 4 bases for J; bases not matched to a gene: 8. Germline V gene data show CDR1 as PRHDT and CDR2 as FYEKMQ (reference sequence). The CDR3 reads CASSGTGDGYEQYV. In DNA form, the CDR3 reads TGTGCCAGCAGCGGCACAGGGGATGGTTACGAGCAGTACGTC.